This T cell receptor beta chain was identified during a study of response to subunit inactivated influenza vaccine. The study's findings and limits: Authors suggested each seasonal flu vaccination may recruit only limited numbers of new T cells.

TCRdb itself ran the RT-PCR reads through MiXCR, one entry per CDR3 protein. This table holds about 530,000 distinct CDR3 sequences, around 11% found once. In this sample, this clonotype turned up many times. Its target is unknown. This sample comprised PBMCs from blood, obtained on the day of vaccination. This TCR came from a man aged 50 to 60 who received an inactivated influenza vaccine.

The DNA for the CDR3 is TGCGCCAGCAGCTTGGGACAGGGAGTTCCCTATGGCTACACCTTC. Protein: CASSLGQGVPYGYTF. The gene calls are TRBV5-1 and TRBJ1-2, with TRBD1 matching 7 bases. With 0 bases clipped from V and 4 bases from J, the junction kept 6 bases outside the gene matches. The CDR3 loop spans 15 amino acids. Germline V gene data show CDR1 as SGHRS and CDR2 as YFSETQ.